This T cell receptor (beta chain) originates from a study of T-cell reconstitution after alpha-beta-depleted transplantation in children. The CDR3 runs to 11 residues. V gave up 6 bases and J gave up 9 bases, with 9 bases separating them. During its preparation, the TCRbeta library received unique molecular identifiers. TCRdb passed the PCR reads through MiXCR, listing each CDR3 protein once. The sample has hundreds of thousands of distinct CDR3 sequences; about 10% are singletons. The table lists this clonotype with a few counts. The clonotype was recovered from a human donor who donated a stem cell graft to a child with acute myeloid leukemia. Material: PBMCs from the stem cell graft donor, obtained from the stem cell graft. The chain couples TRBV12-3 or TRBV12-4 to TRBJ2-1; D ambiguous. The CDR3 nucleotides read TGTGCCAGCAGACTTAATGCTGAGCAGTTCTTC. Protein product: CASRLNAEQFF.